The 14 T cell receptor beta chains listed next were all sequenced from one sample in a study of shared clonotypes between healthy human individuals. Naive CD8 cells lacked CD45RO and underwent positive selection for CCR7, leaving out terminally differentiated effector memory CD45RA+ cells. Sequenced by immunoSEQ multiplex PCR; TCRdb stores in-frame clones only, minus some. The table shows about 2.2 million clones, with about 93% occurring only once. Sequenced material: naive CD8+ T cells from PBMCs. The receptor source for this set is a man between 18 and 35 years old in good health. Some clones in this sample may be carry-over from other donors' samples.

This clone has a handful of counts. V usage is TRBV18 and J usage is TRBJ1-4; 8 bases are shared with TRBD1. The CDR3 is 15 amino acids. Germline loops: CDR1 KGHSH, CDR2 LQKENI. The J segment lost 1 base and the V segment lost 4 bases, leaving 2 bases of the junction unmatched. CDR3: CASSHGQGTNEKLFF. CDR3 sequence (DNA): TGTGCCAGCTCACACGGACAGGGAACTAATGAAAAACTGTTTTTT.

V usage is TRBV7-9 and J usage is TRBJ2-5; no reliable D call. The CDR3 runs to 15 residues. The germline V gene has CDR1 SEHNR and CDR2 FQNEAQ (reference sequence). V lost 5 bases, J lost 4 bases, and 17 bases lay in between. The CDR3 reads CASSHPRAAPETQYF. CDR3 DNA: TGTGCCAGCAGCCACCCTCGAGCAGCTCCAGAGACCCAGTACTTC.

This clone was picked up a small number of times. The CDR3 sequence is CASSLRGVTAYNSPLHF. As DNA, the CDR3 is TGTGCCAGCAGCTTAAGGGGAGTGACGGCCTATAATTCACCCCTCCACTTT. This sequence joins TRBV11-2 and TRBJ1-6; the D gene is possibly TRBD1 (5 bases). Germline V gives CDR1 SGHAT, CDR2 FQNNGV. There are 17 residues in the CDR3. V shed 2 bases and J shed 2 bases, with 13 bases lying between them.

J is TRBJ2-1 and V is TRBV6-1; 7 nucleotides line up with TRBD1. Trimming took 6 bases from V and 3 from J; bases not matched to a gene: 2. CDR3 length: 13 amino acids. Germline CDR1 MNHNS, CDR2 SASEGT. The CDR3: CASSRDSYNEQFF. For the CDR3, the DNA is TGTGCCAGCAGCCGGGACAGCTACAATGAGCAGTTCTTC.

The chain joins TRBV4-1 to TRBJ2-1; tentative D call: TRBD2 (6 bases). V lost 0 bases to trimming and J lost 9 bases, with 18 bases between them. Germline CDR1 is MGHRA and CDR2 is YSYEKL. The CDR3 sequence is 16 residues long. CDR3 DNA sequence: TGCGCCAGCAGCCAAGACTCGGGAGAAGCTTTGAGTGAGCAGTTCTTC. Translation: CASSQDSGEALSEQFF.

This sequence joins TRBV6-1 and TRBJ2-1; 11 positions agree with TRBD1. CDR3 length: 16 residues. Trimming cost V 4 bases and J 5 bases; bases outside gene matches: 7. Germline V gene sequence: CDR1 MNHNS, CDR2 SASEGT. The CDR3 sequence is CASSAPGTGGNNEQFF. The DNA of the CDR3 is TGTGCCAGCAGTGCCCCCGGGACAGGGGGGAACAATGAGCAGTTCTTC.

This rearrangement joins TRBV29-1 to TRBJ2-7, with 8 positions matching TRBD2. This CDR3 has 13 amino acids. V trimming: 7 bases; J trimming: 0 bases; junction bases outside the gene matches: 5. Germline assignment: CDR1 SQVTM and CDR2 ANQGSEA. CDR3 residues: CSASAGGSYEQYF. The CDR3 coding sequence is TGCAGCGCTTCTGCGGGAGGCTCCTACGAGCAGTACTTC.

The chain links TRBV29-1 to TRBJ1-2; D gene ambiguous. The CDR3 spans 13 residues. In germline, CDR1 is SQVTM, CDR2 ANQGSEA. V was cut by 5 bases and J by 8 bases, with 18 bases left in between. For the CDR3, the DNA is TGCAGCGTTAAAGGAAGAACCGCCCGGGGCTACACCTTC. This codes for CSVKGRTARGYTF.

The rearrangement joins TRBV7-6 to TRBJ2-6, with unresolved D. Germline V lookup: CDR1 SGHVS, CDR2 FNYEAQ. Between the trimmed V and J ends, which lost 6 bases and 3 bases, there was a span of 12 bases. The CDR3 consists of 15 residues. Here the CDR3 DNA reads TGTGCCAGCAGTTCCCAGACGGGTGGGGCCAACGTCCTGACTTTC. This gives the protein CASSSQTGGANVLTF.

The chain uses TRBV6-5 and TRBJ1-1, with TRBD1 as a possible D gene (5 bases). The CDR3 is 14 amino acids. The V gene's germline CDR1 is MNHEY and CDR2 SVGAGI. V dropped 6 bases and J dropped 2 bases, with 13 bases sitting between them. CDR3 protein: CASSSPGGNTEAFF. CDR3 bases: TGTGCCAGCAGCTCTCCGGGGGGAAACACTGAAGCTTTCTTT.

With regard to this clone: This same CDR3 is encoded by further DNA sequences in the sample. V gene TRBV6-5 combines with J gene TRBJ2-1; 7 bases are shared with TRBD2. CDR3 size: 15 residues. CDR1 is MNHEY and CDR2 is SVGAGI in the germline V gene. Trimming cost V 0 bases and J 3 bases; bases outside gene matches: 2. CDR3 sequence reads: CASSYSGGGYNEQFF. As DNA, the CDR3 is TGTGCCAGCAGTTACTCGGGCGGGGGCTACAATGAGCAGTTCTTC.

The chain links TRBV27 to TRBJ2-1; no clear D gene. The CDR3 totals 12 residues. V lost 3 bases and J lost 8, with 8 bases in between. The V gene's germline CDR1 is MNHEY and CDR2 SMNVEV (reference sequence). DNA of the CDR3: TGTGCCAGCAGTTTCGAAGGTCATGAGCAGTTCTTC. It codes for CASSFEGHEQFF.

The chain is built from TRBV7-9 and TRBJ2-1; 10 bases line up with TRBD2. V lost 5 bases and J lost 8; bases outside the gene matches: 9. In germline, CDR1 is SEHNR, CDR2 FQNEAQ (reference sequence). This CDR3 has 15 residues. The CDR3 protein is CASSPLVAGGDEQFF. CDR3 DNA sequence: TGTGCCAGCAGCCCCCTGGTAGCGGGAGGCGATGAGCAGTTCTTC. Complete variable domain (other parts from reference TRBV7-9 and TRBJ2-1): DTGVSQNPRHKITKRGQNVTFRCDPISEHNRLYWYRQTLGQGPEFLTYFQNEAQLEKSRLLSDRFSAERPKGSFSTLEIQRTEQGDSAMYLCASSPLVAGGDEQFFGPGTRLTVL.

The V and J genes are TRBV28 and TRBJ1-2; no clear D gene. The V end was cut by 1 base, the J end by 4 bases, with 10 bases between. The CDR3 is made up of 14 amino acids. Germline CDR1 and CDR2: MDHEN and SYDVKM. CDR3 bases: TGTGCCAGCAGTTTATCATGGGTTACCTATGGCTACACCTTC. Its translation is CASSLSWVTYGYTF.